This T cell receptor beta chain is drawn from a study of T-cell memory formation after mild COVID-19. Study summary: Each donor largely had its own TCR clusters. Study-wide results and limits: There was a balanced CD4/CD8 profile in clones contracting day 15 to 85, and later expanders leaned CD4+. Nothing showed for sure that second-wave clones peaking on day 37 were SARS-CoV-2 specific. Researchers report contracting CD4+ clones mostly in CM and EM, with CD8+ clones in EMRA.

In TCRdb, the 5' RACE reads were re-called with MiXCR into one record per CDR3 protein. The sample holds a few hundred thousand distinct CDR3 sequences, about 21% seen once. As to this clonotype: Antigen unknown.

The V end lost 1 base, the J end lost 5 bases, and 11 bases lay between the germline ends. The CDR3 extends over 14 amino acids. Germline CDR1 and CDR2: SEHNR and FQNEAQ (reference sequence). V usage is TRBV7-9 and J usage is TRBJ2-5; D might be TRBD2 (7 bases). The sample consisted of PBMCs or a T cell subset sorted from them (not recorded which). This TCR was recovered from an adult woman who had mild COVID-19 (a few samples of this study predate the infection). Cell type and time point are not known. DNA of the CDR3: TGTGCCAGCAGCTTAGTGCGCGGGGGCGAGACCCAGTACTTC. It encodes CASSLVRGGETQYF.